This T cell receptor beta chain was obtained from a study of beta chain features in type 1 diabetes. Across the study: Patient and healthy donor groups were alike in age, gender and cell yields. Study-wide points: All four CD4+ subsets of Type 1 diabetes patients contained TCRB CDR3s that were moderately but significantly shorter. Using cDNA template may skew counts toward highly expressing activated cells.

Germline V gives CDR1 SGHDT, CDR2 YYEEEE. V dropped 1 base and J dropped 3 bases, with 9 bases sitting between them. CDR3 size: 14 residues. A note on this clone: Its matching antigen is unknown.

Of the isolated RNA, all was reverse transcribed, and so the sequenced material was expressed TCRB transcripts. Samples of naive, central memory and regulatory T cells yielded a mean of around 4 million reads. Sequencing was performed with immunoSEQ multiplex PCR; in TCRdb, only in-frame clones are kept and a portion is missing. The data contain hundreds of thousands of clones, 9.3% of them singletons. Central memory, naive, regulatory and stem cell-like memory CD4+ cells were sorted by CD45RO/CCR7/CD25/CD127/CD95/CD27. The TCR originated in a man aged 25-45 years with type 1 diabetes. V and J are TRBV5-6 and TRBJ2-3; the D gene is possibly TRBD1 (6 bases). The sequencing input was central memory CD4+ T cells from blood. DNA for the CDR3: TGTGCCAGCAGCTTGATGCAGGGGACAGATACGCAGTATTTT. Translation: CASSLMQGTDTQYF.